A single sample is the source of the 13 T cell receptor beta chains below, sequenced in a study of early T cells in non-severe SARS-CoV-2 infection. A single record per CDR3 protein comes from TCRdb applying MiXCR to the 5' RACE reads. Of fewer than 30,000 distinct CDR3 sequences in the sample, roughly 4.1% were seen once. The sequencing sample was made of whole blood. Receptors originate from an adult who was a healthcare worker with PCR-confirmed SARS-CoV-2 infection or an uninfected control (not recorded which).

This clonotype was observed many times. V is TRBV5-4 and J is TRBJ1-4; D gene uncertain. The CDR3 covers 14 residues. Deletions cut 4 bases from V and 0 bases from J, with 7 bases between. CDR1 is SGHNT, CDR2 YYREEE, per germline (reference sequence). The DNA for the CDR3 is TGTGCCAGCAGCCTGACCCCAACTAATGAAAAACTGTTTTTT. As protein: CASSLTPTNEKLFF.

This clonotype was counted ten times or more. The V call is TRBV25-1, the J call TRBJ2-1; 10 bases align to TRBD2. V shed 2 bases, J shed 7 bases, and the junction held 2 bases outside the gene matches. The germline gives CDR1 MGHDK, CDR2 SYGVNS. CDR3 length equals 14 residues. DNA for the CDR3: TGTGCCAGCAGTGAACTAGCGGGAGCTAATGAGCAGTTCTTC. Protein: CASSELAGANEQFF.

This clonotype was picked up many times. The gene calls are TRBV10-3 and TRBJ2-4; D not certain. CDR1 and CDR2 from the germline V gene are ENHRY and SYGVKD. This CDR3 has 17 residues. V shed 0 bases and J shed 0 bases, with 12 bases lying between them. CDR3 sequence: CAISESTATAAKNIQYF. The CDR3 coding sequence is TGTGCCATCAGTGAGTCGACTGCTACAGCAGCCAAAAACATTCAGTACTTC.

This clonotype was counted only a few times. This chain uses TRBV6-2 or TRBV6-3 with TRBJ2-1; D remains unclear. Trimming removed 5 bases from V and 6 bases from J, with 5 bases in between. CDR3 length equals 11 residues. Looked up from germline, CDR1 is MNHEY and CDR2 is SVGEGT. The CDR3 nucleotides read TGTGCCAGCAGTCCTGCCAATGAGCAGTTCTTC. Translating it yields CASSPANEQFF.

A few counts support this clonotype. The V and J genes are TRBV7-6 and TRBJ2-3, with D perhaps assigned TRBD1 or TRBD2 (6 bases each). Germline V CDR1 and CDR2: SGHVS, FNYEAQ. Trimming removed 5 bases at V and 6 bases at J, with 15 bases between. This CDR3 has 14 amino acids. The DNA for the CDR3 is TGTGCCAGCAGCCAAAGGGGGGCCATGGATACGCAGTATTTT. Its protein is CASSQRGAMDTQYF.

This clonotype was counted many times. The rearrangement joins TRBV12-3 or TRBV12-4 to TRBJ2-1, with D possibly being TRBD2 (5 bases). Trimming stripped 4 bases from V and 9 bases from J, with 10 bases between. The CDR3 length is 12 residues. The CDR3 loop is CASSSLGGEQFF. In DNA, the CDR3 is TGTGCCAGCAGTTCCCTAGGAGGTGAGCAGTTCTTC.

This clonotype was seen a handful of times. V gene TRBV11-1 combines with J gene TRBJ2-1, with D tentatively TRBD1 or TRBD2 (6 bases each). V was shortened by 5 bases and J by 2 bases, with 7 bases between the two germline ends. The germline CDR1 and CDR2 sequences are SGHAT and FQDESV (reference sequence). The CDR3 runs 13 residues. CDR3 region: CASSRGPYNEQFF. CDR3 bases: TGTGCCAGCAGCCGGGGGCCCTACAATGAGCAGTTCTTC.

This sequence joins TRBV12-3 or TRBV12-4 and TRBJ2-3; tentatively, D is TRBD2 (5 bases). This CDR3 contains 13 residues. V gave up 0 bases and J gave up 4 bases, with 5 bases separating them. This CDR3 reads CASSLAGADTQYF. CDR3 in DNA: TGTGCCAGCAGTTTAGCCGGGGCAGATACGCAGTATTTT.

This clonotype was seen at least ten times. This chain links TRBV3-1 with TRBJ2-7; no clear D gene. Germline CDR1 reads LGHDT; CDR2 reads YNNKEL (reference sequence). The CDR3 covers 13 residues. Trimming took 3 bases from V and 2 from J, leaving 8 bases between them. The DNA for the CDR3 is TGTGCCAGCAGCCACGTCAGCACCTACGAGCAGTACTTC. Encoded protein: CASSHVSTYEQYF.

There are a few counts of this clonotype. CDR3 nucleotides: TGTGCCAGCACTCTACAGGGTGGTAATTCACCCCTCCACTTT. Amino acid sequence: CASTLQGGNSPLHF. The rearrangement uses TRBV12-3 or TRBV12-4 and TRBJ1-6; possible D gene TRBD1, 6 bases. Trimming cost V 7 bases and J 6 bases, with 13 bases left between them. The CDR3 contains 14 residues.

This clonotype was picked up many times. The chain has TRBV20-1 and TRBJ2-5; D possibly corresponds to TRBD2 (6 bases). Trimming shortened V by 5 bases and J by 9 bases, and 16 bases separated the two germline ends. CDR1 and CDR2 from the germline V gene are DFQATT and SNEGSKA (reference sequence). The CDR3 length is 12 residues. CDR3 loop: CSAGGLYRAQYF. In DNA form, the CDR3 reads TGCAGTGCTGGGGGACTGTACCGGGCCCAGTACTTC.

This clonotype came up many times. The genes are TRBV29-1 and TRBJ1-3, with 7 nucleotides matching TRBD1. Germline trimming cut 6 bases from V and 0 bases from J; bases unmatched to any gene: 5. Germline CDR1 and CDR2: SQVTM and ANQGSEA. This CDR3 is 14 amino acids long. The chain's CDR3 is CSVRQGHSGNTIYF. The CDR3 DNA reads TGCAGCGTGAGACAGGGCCACTCTGGAAACACCATATATTTT.

This chain uses TRBV12-3 or TRBV12-4 with TRBJ2-6, with a tentative D call TRBD1 (5 bases). The germline V and J ends were trimmed by 1 base and 0 bases, with 7 bases remaining between them. The CDR3 consists of 16 residues. CDR3 residues: CASSLGQSSGANVLTF. The CDR3 coding sequence is TGTGCCAGCAGTTTAGGACAGAGCTCTGGGGCCAACGTCCTGACTTTC.